This T cell receptor beta chain was profiled in a study of blood T cell repertoires in COVID-19. The CDR3 sequence is 15 residues long. The trim removed 4 bases at V and 5 bases at J, leaving 8 bases unmatched. In germline, CDR1 is SEHNR, CDR2 FQNEAQ (reference sequence). Produced via immunoSEQ multiplex PCR; TCRdb's table is partial and in-frame only. The sample contains approximately 140,000 clones, around nine tenths of which appear only once. Sequenced input: peripheral blood. The TCR was taken from a woman aged 40 to 50 with acute or convalescent COVID-19. The J gene is TRBJ2-3, the V gene TRBV7-9; 8 bases map to TRBD2. DNA of the CDR3: TGTGCCAGCAGCTCTCAAGCGGGGGTGGGAGATACGCAGTATTTT. Its translation is CASSSQAGVGDTQYF.